A few counts support the clone carrying this TCR beta chain. This sample was included in a study of immune evolution from preneoplasia to lung adenocarcinoma. Profiled with immunoSEQ multiplex PCR; TCRdb holds only in-frame clones, not every one. The table records over 30,000 clones, 74% of them present only once. Germline lookup yields CDR1 SGHRS and CDR2 YFSETQ. The CDR3 has 15 amino acids. Trimming at V came to 4 bases and at J to 3 bases, leaving 6 bases not matched to a gene. Each case's diagnosis was confirmed by two pathologists on H&E. Nucleic acids came from premalignant or tumor cells enriched by macro-dissection.

The chain carries TRBV5-1 and TRBJ2-7, with 11 bases fitting TRBD2. The source material was FFPE invasive lung adenocarcinoma tissue. The receptor was isolated from a person between 60 and 69 years old with lung adenocarcinoma. CDR3: CASSRGLADFYEQYF. The CDR3 DNA reads TGCGCCAGCAGCCGGGGACTAGCGGACTTCTACGAGCAGTACTTC.